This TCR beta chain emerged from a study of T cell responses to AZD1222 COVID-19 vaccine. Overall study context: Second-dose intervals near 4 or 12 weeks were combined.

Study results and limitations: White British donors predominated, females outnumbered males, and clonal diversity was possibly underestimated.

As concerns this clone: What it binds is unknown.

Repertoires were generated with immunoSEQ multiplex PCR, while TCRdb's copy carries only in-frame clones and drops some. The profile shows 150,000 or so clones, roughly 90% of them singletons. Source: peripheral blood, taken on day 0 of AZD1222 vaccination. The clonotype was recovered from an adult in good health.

The CDR3 region is CASSLRTGNEAFF. The CDR3 DNA sequence: TGCGCCAGCAGCTTACGGACAGGGAATGAAGCTTTCTTT. The chain links TRBV5-1 to TRBJ1-1, with 8 bases aligning to TRBD1. V dropped 2 bases and J dropped 7; count of bases not matched to a gene: 4. The CDR3 runs to 13 residues. Germline CDR1 SGHRS, CDR2 YFSETQ.